Listed here are 11 T cell receptor beta chains from one sample, sequenced in a study of CD8 T cells in ankylosing spondylitis. TCRdb re-called the 5' RACE reads with MiXCR, one entry per CDR3 protein. The sample has 250,000 to 350,000 distinct CDR3 sequences, around 20% seen once; the top ten hold under 8.5%. The specimen sequenced was blood, either unsorted or a sorted T cell fraction (not recorded which). The receptors were gathered from a male donor with ankylosing spondylitis or in good health (not recorded which).

This clonotype showed up just a few times. The rearrangement links TRBV4-2 to TRBJ2-2; a weak D match, TRBD2 (7 bases). V dropped 0 bases and J dropped 4 bases, with 12 bases sitting between them. The CDR3 extends over 16 amino acids. Germline CDR1 is LGHNA and CDR2 is YNFKEQ. The DNA of the CDR3 is TGTGCCAGCAGCCAAGAAGGGGGAGGGGTCACCGGGGAGCTGTTTTTT. Its translation is CASSQEGGGVTGELFF.

This clonotype was observed a handful of times. The chain employs TRBV7-6 and TRBJ2-3, with no clear D. Per the germline V gene, CDR1 is SGHVS and CDR2 is FNYEAQ. Trimming removed 2 bases from V and 2 bases from J, with 11 bases in between. The CDR3 runs 15 residues. The CDR3 sequence: CASSLQAAITDTQYF. DNA of the CDR3: TGTGCCAGCAGCTTACAAGCAGCGATCACAGATACGCAGTATTTT.

In its sample, this clonotype was seen a few times. The V gene is TRBV28, the J gene TRBJ1-1, with no clear D. CDR1 is MDHEN and CDR2 is SYDVKM in the germline V gene. The CDR3 contains 13 residues. V was trimmed by 6 bases and J by 0 bases, leaving 8 bases between them. CDR3 loop: CASRYSMNTEAFF. The DNA of the CDR3 is TGTGCCAGCAGATACAGCATGAACACTGAAGCTTTCTTT.

The chain couples TRBV5-6 to TRBJ2-2; no definite D call. Germline CDR1 is SGHDT and CDR2 is YYEEEE. The CDR3 totals 13 residues. Trimming left V 1 base short and J 6 bases short, with 7 bases between. CDR3 region: CASSLWSAGELFF. CDR3 sequence (DNA): TGTGCCAGCAGCTTGTGGAGCGCCGGGGAGCTGTTTTTT. The full variable domain, its missing parts supplied by reference TRBV5-6 and TRBJ2-2, is DAGVTQSPTHLIKTRGQQVTLRCSPKSGHDTVSWYQQALGQGPQFIFQYYEEEERQRGNFPDRFSGHQFPNYSSELNVNALLLGDSALYLCASSLWSAGELFFGEGSRLTVL.

This clonotype was detected a few times. V is TRBV28 and J is TRBJ2-4; TRBD2 matches 7 bases. The CDR3 length is 15 residues. Germline trimming cut 7 bases from V and 1 base from J; bases unmatched to any gene: 7. Germline V CDR1 and CDR2: MDHEN, SYDVKM. DNA of the CDR3: TGTGCCAGCAATGCGGGAGCTCTCGCCAAAAACATTCAGTACTTC. This codes for CASNAGALAKNIQYF.

V gene TRBV12-3 or TRBV12-4 combines with J gene TRBJ2-2; D uncertain. V was clipped by 6 bases and J by 6 bases, with 11 bases between them. The CDR3 loop spans 13 amino acids. The CDR3 sequence: CASRYAAAGELFF. CDR3 sequence (DNA): TGTGCCAGCAGATACGCCGCGGCCGGGGAGCTGTTTTTT.

This clonotype occurred a few times. CDR3 amino acids: CASSPTVGVRELFF. CDR3 sequence (DNA): TGTGCCAGCAGCCCGACCGTAGGGGTCCGGGAGCTGTTTTTT. The rearrangement links TRBV9 to TRBJ2-2; a weak D match, TRBD1 (5 bases). V lost 4 bases and J 9 bases, leaving 16 bases between the germline ends. The CDR3 runs 14 residues. Germline assignment: CDR1 SGDLS and CDR2 YYNGEE.

The chain combines TRBV11-2 with TRBJ2-5, with 11 bases that match TRBD2. The germline gives CDR1 SGHAT, CDR2 FQNNGV. The V segment lost 4 bases and the J segment 1 base; nucleotides outside the gene matches: 8. The CDR3 extends over 17 amino acids. CDR3 in DNA: TGTGCCAGCAGCTCCGTGACTAGCGGGGCCTTCCAAGAGACCCAGTACTTC. Its protein product is CASSSVTSGAFQETQYF.

This clonotype turned up a few times. This chain uses TRBV12-3 or TRBV12-4 with TRBJ2-3, with a weak D call TRBD1 (6 bases). This CDR3 region has 15 residues. V shed 6 bases and J shed 2 bases, with 15 bases lying between them. Written as DNA, the CDR3 is TGTGCCAGCAGAAATACCTGGACAGACACAGATACGCAGTATTTT. Translating it yields CASRNTWTDTDTQYF.

At least ten counts were recorded for this clonotype. V is TRBV25-1 and J is TRBJ1-6, with a weak D call TRBD1 (6 bases). The CDR3 contains 15 residues. Germline lookup yields CDR1 MGHDK and CDR2 SYGVNS. The V end was cut by 2 bases, the J end by 8 bases, with 13 bases between. CDR3 coding DNA: TGTGCCAGCAGTGAAACCAGGGGCCTCTATTCACCCCTCCACTTT. It translates to CASSETRGLYSPLHF.

This clonotype was seen a handful of times. The chain recombines TRBV11-2 with TRBJ2-5, with unresolved D. The CDR3 totals 16 residues. V lost 1 base, J lost 1 base, and 13 bases lay in between. Germline V lookup: CDR1 SGHAT, CDR2 FQNNGV. The DNA for the CDR3 is TGTGCCAGCAGCTTAGGGGTCGGCGGTTTCCAAGAGACCCAGTACTTC. Its protein is CASSLGVGGFQETQYF.